The 14 T cell receptor beta chains presented below share a single source sample, sequenced in a study of T cells in Graves' hyperthyroidism and ophthalmopathy. TCR beta CDR3 sequences were amplified from RNA transcripts. First-round RT-PCR targeting the TCR CDR3 was performed with the HTBI primer set. TCRdb re-analysed the multiplex PCR reads in MiXCR, keeping a single row per CDR3 protein. The sample has about 350,000 distinct CDR3 sequences, about 14% seen once; the top ten hold around 23%. The sample taken for sequencing was blood. The receptors were gathered from a woman between 25 and 40 years old with Graves' hyperthyroidism.

This clonotype was observed a handful of times. This sequence joins TRBV6-1 and TRBJ2-3, with a tentative D call TRBD2 (6 bases). With 5 bases removed from V and 3 bases from J, the gap between germline ends came to 12 bases. The germline V gene has CDR1 MNHNS and CDR2 SASEGT. The CDR3 loop spans 14 amino acids. The CDR3 here is CASSSVAETDTQYF. The CDR3, as DNA: TGTGCCAGCAGTTCGGTAGCGGAGACAGATACGCAGTATTTT.

This clonotype turned up a few times. The chain uses TRBV7-2 and TRBJ1-6, with 8 bases identical to TRBD1. CDR1 is SGHTA and CDR2 is FQGNSA in the germline V gene. CDR3 size: 15 residues. V lost 5 bases to trimming and J lost 3 bases; unmatched junction nucleotides: 3. The CDR3 sequence is CASSVGTGYNSPLHF. The CDR3 DNA is TGTGCCAGCAGCGTAGGGACAGGCTATAATTCACCCCTCCACTTT.

This clonotype was picked up a small number of times. The V gene is TRBV9, the J gene TRBJ1-2, with D perhaps TRBD1 (6 bases). Between the trimmed V and J ends, which lost 0 bases and 8 bases, there was a span of 17 bases. Germline V gives CDR1 SGDLS, CDR2 YYNGEE. CDR3 length: 15 amino acids. The chain's CDR3 is CASSVDVGAQKGYTF. As DNA, the CDR3 is TGTGCCAGCAGCGTAGATGTGGGGGCGCAGAAAGGCTACACCTTC.

This clonotype was observed at least ten times. V is TRBV11-1 and J is TRBJ2-1; D is perhaps TRBD2 (6 bases). The CDR3 extends over 14 amino acids. V was clipped by 6 bases and J by 6 bases, with 15 bases between them. The germline CDR1 and CDR2 sequences are SGHAT and FQDESV (reference sequence). The DNA for the CDR3 is TGTGCCAGCAGGGGCGCGGGGAGCGGCAATGAGCAGTTCTTC. It specifies CASRGAGSGNEQFF.

This clonotype was counted once. This chain uses TRBV6-6 with TRBJ2-2; D is perhaps TRBD1 (5 bases). The ends were cut back, 0 bases at V and 4 bases at J, with 12 bases in the middle. The germline V gene has CDR1 MNHNY and CDR2 SVGAGI (reference sequence). The CDR3 runs 16 residues. The CDR3 sequence: CASSYSGQGGTGELFF. Here the CDR3 DNA reads TGTGCCAGCAGTTACTCAGGGCAGGGTGGCACCGGGGAGCTGTTTTTT.

CDR3 sequence (DNA): TGTGCCAGTAGTATCGCTAGTCTAAGGTACAATGAGCAGTTCTTC. This gives the protein CASSIASLRYNEQFF. The chain employs TRBV19 and TRBJ2-1; D is uncertain. The CDR3 length is 15 residues. Trimming took off 3 bases at V and 4 bases at J, with 13 bases between the two ends. Germline V gene sequence: CDR1 LNHDA, CDR2 SQIVND (reference sequence).

This clonotype has just a few counts. The gene calls are TRBV5-4 and TRBJ2-5; D ambiguous. Germline-derived CDR1 and CDR2 are SGHNT and YYREEE (reference sequence). V gave up 4 bases and J gave up 0 bases, with 13 bases separating them. There are 15 residues in the CDR3. The CDR3 loop is CASSKSKGYQETQYF. The CDR3 DNA is TGTGCCAGCAGCAAAAGCAAGGGCTACCAAGAGACCCAGTACTTC. Supplemented by reference TRBV5-4 and TRBJ2-5, the full variable domain reads ETGVTQSPTHLIKTRGQQVTLRCSSQSGHNTVSWYQQALGQGPQFIFQYYREEENGRGNFPPRFSGLQFPNYSSELNVNALELDDSALYLCASSKSKGYQETQYFGPGTRLLVL.

This clonotype came up many times. V gene TRBV11-2 combines with J gene TRBJ2-1; 12 bases line up with TRBD2. CDR1 is SGHAT and CDR2 is FQNNGV in the germline V gene. Losses at the gene ends were 9 bases for V and 6 bases for J; bases not matched to a gene: 3. CDR3 length equals 13 residues. For the CDR3, the DNA is TGTGCCAGTGGACTAGCGGGACCCAATGAGCAGTTCTTC. It translates to CASGLAGPNEQFF.

The chain carries TRBV14 and TRBJ1-6; unclear D gene. Trimming pared 1 base from V and 9 bases from J, leaving 7 bases between. CDR3 length: 13 residues. Germline V gene sequence: CDR1 SGHDN, CDR2 FVKESK. The CDR3: CASSQGWASPLHF. CDR3 in DNA: TGTGCCAGCAGCCAAGGCTGGGCTTCACCCCTCCACTTT.

This clonotype was found many times. The chain employs TRBV6-2 or TRBV6-3 and TRBJ2-7; TRBD2 matches at 14 bases. Trimming removed 5 bases from V and 9 bases from J; junction bases left unmatched: 9. Germline V lookup: CDR1 MNHEY, CDR2 SVGEGT. The CDR3 runs to 15 residues. CDR3 residues: CASSRMGLAGVGQYF. Written as DNA, the CDR3 is TGTGCCAGCAGTCGAATGGGACTAGCGGGAGTAGGGCAGTACTTC.

The chain combines TRBV5-4 with TRBJ2-1; 10 bases match TRBD1. Per the germline V gene, CDR1 is SGHNT and CDR2 is YYREEE (reference sequence). The J segment lost 7 bases and the V segment lost 5 bases, leaving 12 bases of the junction unmatched. The CDR3 loop spans 16 amino acids. CDR3 DNA: TGTGCCAGCAGAGGGCCTCGACAGGGGGCGAGGAATGAGCAGTTCTTC. This encodes CASRGPRQGARNEQFF. Complete variable domain (other parts from reference TRBV5-4 and TRBJ2-1): ETGVTQSPTHLIKTRGQQVTLRCSSQSGHNTVSWYQQALGQGPQFIFQYYREEENGRGNFPPRFSGLQFPNYSSELNVNALELDDSALYLCASRGPRQGARNEQFFGPGTRLTVL.

As to this clonotype: Likely a read error: the CDR3 ends without its conserved phenylalanine or tryptophan. This chain connects TRBV12-3 or TRBV12-4 to TRBJ2-7, with D perhaps matching TRBD1 or TRBD2 (5 bases each). The V end lost 4 bases, the J end lost 2 bases, and 15 bases lay between the germline ends. The CDR3 totals 15 residues. The CDR3 DNA is TGTGCCAGCAGTTCACGGGACGTAGGACCCTACGAGCAGTACCTC. Translating gives CASSSRDVGPYEQYL.

This clonotype was seen at least ten times. The gene calls are TRBV12-3 or TRBV12-4 and TRBJ2-7, with 10 bases matching TRBD1. With 6 bases clipped from V and 6 bases from J, the junction kept 11 bases outside the gene matches. The CDR3 sequence is 15 residues long. The CDR3 bases are TGTGCCAGCAGCACGACAGGGGGCTATGGGGGCGAGCAGTACTTC. It is translated as CASSTTGGYGGEQYF.

The sample holds many counts of this clonotype. The genes are TRBV28 and TRBJ2-7; 9 bases fit TRBD2. V lost 3 bases and J lost 1; bases outside the gene matches: 19. This CDR3 has 20 amino acids. The V gene's germline CDR1 is MDHEN and CDR2 SYDVKM. This CDR3 is CASSLFINWISGSPSYEQYF. CDR3 sequence (DNA): TGTGCCAGCAGTTTGTTTATCAATTGGATTAGCGGGAGTCCTTCCTACGAGCAGTACTTC.